The 29 T cell receptor beta chains below all came from one sample that was sequenced in a study of blood T cell repertoires in COVID-19. Data came from immunoSEQ multiplex PCR; TCRdb stores just in-frame clones and leaves some out. The top ten clones hold less than 1.5% of a sample with 200,000 to 250,000 clones, around 90% of them seen once. The source material was PBMCs or T cells enriched from blood (not recorded which). The receptors derive from a man in his thirties or forties who had recovered from COVID-19.

The chain joins TRBV11-2 to TRBJ2-7, with 9 bases fitting TRBD1. Trimming at V came to 5 bases and at J to 4 bases, leaving 6 bases not matched to a gene. This CDR3 spans 14 amino acids. CDR1 SGHAT and CDR2 FQNNGV come from the germline V gene. The chain's CDR3 is CASSLGQGLYEQYF. Here the CDR3 DNA reads TGTGCCAGCAGCCTAGGACAGGGGTTATACGAGCAGTACTTC.

This clone was seen a single time. The CDR3 nucleotides read TGTGCCAGCAGCTCCAGCGGGGAAAAAGAGACCCAGTACTTC. Its protein is CASSSSGEKETQYF. This chain links TRBV11-2 with TRBJ2-5; 7 bases match TRBD2. The CDR3 length is 14 residues. V was clipped by 4 bases and J by 3 bases; unmatched bases: 5. The germline gives CDR1 SGHAT, CDR2 FQNNGV.

This chain links TRBV27 with TRBJ2-1; 11 bases map to TRBD2. V was clipped by 5 bases and J by 0 bases; unmatched bases: 3. This CDR3 is built from 16 residues. Per the germline V gene, CDR1 is MNHEY and CDR2 is SMNVEV (reference sequence). The CDR3 coding sequence is TGTGCCAGCAGTAGAGGGACTAGCGGCTCCTACAATGAGCAGTTCTTC. This translates into CASSRGTSGSYNEQFF.

V and J are TRBV6-5 and TRBJ1-4; possibly TRBD1 for D (6 bases). This CDR3 region has 15 residues. V was trimmed by 6 bases and J by 10 bases, leaving 21 bases between them. Germline V gene sequence: CDR1 MNHEY, CDR2 SVGAGI. The CDR3 reads CASRLTGTPDGKLFF. CDR3 DNA sequence: TGTGCCAGCAGACTAACCGGGACACCGGATGGAAAACTGTTTTTT.

CDR3 residues: CASSDPVSGEKLFF. The CDR3 DNA sequence: TGCGCCAGCAGTGACCCCGTGAGTGGTGAAAAACTGTTTTTT. The chain uses TRBV10-1 and TRBJ1-4; no reliable D call. The V gene lost 3 bases and the J gene lost 7 bases, with 12 bases spanning the gap. The germline V gene has CDR1 WNHNN and CDR2 SYGVQD (reference sequence). The CDR3 has 14 amino acids.

The chain employs TRBV28 and TRBJ1-5; 9 nucleotides align to TRBD1. CDR3 size: 15 residues. The V segment lost 5 bases and the J segment 6 bases; nucleotides outside the gene matches: 8. In germline, CDR1 is MDHEN, CDR2 SYDVKM. CDR3 sequence (DNA): TGTGCCAGCAGTCCCTGGGACAGGGTATTTCAGCCCCAGCATTTT. This codes for CASSPWDRVFQPQHF.

The CDR3: CASSSRQTSYEQYF. The CDR3 DNA is TGTGCCAGCAGCTCCCGACAGACCTCCTACGAGCAGTACTTC. The rearrangement links TRBV11-2 to TRBJ2-7, with D possibly being TRBD1 (5 bases). Trimming left V 4 bases short and J 0 bases short, with 10 bases between. The CDR3 has 14 residues. CDR1 is SGHAT and CDR2 is FQNNGV in the germline V gene.

This clone appeared once. The chain has TRBV6-5 and TRBJ1-1; TRBD1 matches at 7 bases. The CDR3 is made up of 16 amino acids. Germline V CDR1 and CDR2: MNHEY, SVGAGI. V lost 0 bases to trimming and J lost 1 base; unmatched junction nucleotides: 5. Written as DNA, the CDR3 is TGTGCCAGCAGTTACTCGAGACAGGGAGGGAACACTGAAGCTTTCTTT. Translation: CASSYSRQGGNTEAFF.

This clone turned up a few times. This chain links TRBV30 with TRBJ1-6; D is possibly TRBD1 (5 bases). The length of the CDR3 is 13 residues. The germline V and J ends were trimmed by 8 bases and 9 bases, with 17 bases remaining between them. In germline, CDR1 is GTSNPN, CDR2 SVGIG (reference sequence). The CDR3 DNA reads as TGTGCCCGGACCCAGGGAAGGGGTTCACCCCTCCACTTT. Encoded protein: CARTQGRGSPLHF.

This sequence joins TRBV7-9 and TRBJ1-2; 8 bases are a match to TRBD1. The CDR3 consists of 15 residues. With 3 bases clipped from V and 5 bases from J, the junction kept 8 bases outside the gene matches. CDR1 is SEHNR, CDR2 FQNEAQ, per germline (reference sequence). The CDR3 nucleotides are TGTGCCAGCAGCTTGCTACAGGGGGAAGGTTATGGCTACACCTTC. It specifies CASSLLQGEGYGYTF.

As DNA, the CDR3 is TGTGCCAGCAGTCCTCCGCCGGGACAGGGTACAGCTTTCTTT. Protein: CASSPPPGQGTAFF. The gene calls are TRBV6-5 and TRBJ1-1, with 9 bases lining up with TRBD1. The CDR3 spans 14 residues. Germline assignment: CDR1 MNHEY and CDR2 SVGAGI. V shed 5 bases and J 10 bases; nucleotides not matched to a gene: 11.

The chain joins TRBV4-1 to TRBJ1-3, with D perhaps TRBD1 (5 bases). The germline V gene has CDR1 MGHRA and CDR2 YSYEKL. V lost 5 bases to trimming and J lost 0 bases, with 20 bases between them. This CDR3 region has 18 residues. CDR3 DNA: TGCGCCAGCAGCGACAACATAGACAGATACAGCTCTGGAAACACCATATATTTT. It is translated as CASSDNIDRYSSGNTIYF.

The CDR3 coding sequence is TGTGCCAGCAGCTCTAGCGATCCCCTAATCACAGATACGCAGTATTTT. The encoded protein is CASSSSDPLITDTQYF. The rearrangement uses TRBV7-2 and TRBJ2-3; D may be TRBD2 (6 bases). CDR3 length equals 16 residues. V lost 4 bases, J lost 2 bases, and 16 bases lay in between. Germline assignment: CDR1 SGHTA and CDR2 FQGNSA.

The V call is TRBV6-5, the J call TRBJ2-5, with 11 bases matching TRBD2. J was trimmed by 7 bases and V by 4 bases; bases with no gene match: 8. The CDR3 loop spans 15 amino acids. CDR1 and CDR2 (germline): MNHEY, SVGAGI. The CDR3 spells CASSSPSGGSRTQYF. The CDR3 region has the DNA TGTGCCAGCAGTTCCCCTAGCGGGGGGTCCAGGACCCAGTACTTC.

DNA for the CDR3: TGCGCCAGCAGTGGAACTAGCACAGATACGCAGTATTTT. Translated: CASSGTSTDTQYF. The V and J genes are TRBV10-1 and TRBJ2-3; D is uncertain. The germline V gene has CDR1 WNHNN and CDR2 SYGVQD (reference sequence). The CDR3 consists of 13 residues. Trimming removed 4 bases from V and 0 bases from J, with 5 bases in between.

As to this clone: At one end, the junction sequence differs from germline, possibly due to a read error. This chain connects TRBV30 to TRBJ2-1; 8 positions agree with TRBD2. Germline V lookup: CDR1 GTSNPN, CDR2 SVGIG (reference sequence). The CDR3 contains 12 residues. The CDR3 loop reads CAWSLISGTRIF. For the CDR3, the DNA is TGTGCCTGGAGCCTAATATCTGGGACTAGGATCTTC.

The chain has TRBV18 and TRBJ2-7; 8 bases fit TRBD2. CDR1 is KGHSH, CDR2 LQKENI, per germline. The CDR3 extends over 15 amino acids. Losses at the gene ends were 3 bases for V and 5 bases for J; bases not matched to a gene: 9. The CDR3 nucleotides read TGTGCCAGCTCACCCTACACTAGCGGAGGGGACGAGCAGTACTTC. It encodes CASSPYTSGGDEQYF.

The V and J genes are TRBV7-2 and TRBJ1-5; 10 bases fit TRBD1. The CDR3 runs 16 residues. V lost 1 base to trimming and J lost 4 bases; unmatched junction nucleotides: 4. Looked up from germline, CDR1 is SGHTA and CDR2 is FQGNSA. In DNA form, the CDR3 reads TGTGCCAGCAGCTTAGGAGGGACAGGGGTTAATCAGCCCCAGCATTTT. Translated: CASSLGGTGVNQPQHF. The variable domain in full, with the rest retrieved from reference TRBV7-2 and TRBJ1-5, is GAGVSQSPSNKVTEKGKDVELRCDPISGHTALYWYRQSLGQGLEFLIYFQGNSAPDKSGLPSDRFSAERTGGSVSTLTIQRTQQEDSAVYLCASSLGGTGVNQPQHFGDGTRLSIL.

V is TRBV3-1 (or the pseudogene TRBV3-2) and J is TRBJ2-3; D unclear. The V gene lost 1 base and the J gene lost 4 bases, with 15 bases spanning the gap. This CDR3 is built from 16 residues. Germline V gene lookup returns CDR1 LGHDT and CDR2 YNNKEL (reference sequence). Here the CDR3 reads CASSQVQSLRSDTQYF. The CDR3 region has the DNA TGTGCCAGCAGCCAAGTTCAAAGTCTACGGTCAGATACGCAGTATTTT.

The chain is built from TRBV4-2 and TRBJ1-3; unclear D gene. V lost 0 bases to trimming and J lost 1 base, with 7 bases between them. CDR3 length: 15 residues. The V gene's germline CDR1 is LGHNA and CDR2 YNFKEQ. The DNA of the CDR3 is TGTGCCAGCAGCCAAGATCTCGGGTCTGGAAACACCATATATTTT. Amino acids: CASSQDLGSGNTIYF.

The rearrangement uses TRBV2 and TRBJ1-2; 7 bases fit TRBD1. The CDR3 is made up of 14 amino acids. V lost 6 bases and J lost 5; bases outside the gene matches: 9. CDR1 is SNHLY and CDR2 is FYNNEI in the germline V gene. The CDR3 region is CASSQQGRGYGYTF. The CDR3 DNA reads TGTGCCAGCAGCCAACAGGGGCGCGGATATGGCTACACCTTC.

The V call is TRBV7-6, the J call TRBJ2-1; possibly TRBD2 for D (5 bases). The CDR3 spans 16 residues. Germline V gene sequence: CDR1 SGHVS, CDR2 FNYEAQ. Trimming removed 5 bases from V and 1 base from J, with 15 bases in between. The DNA for the CDR3 is TGTGCCAGCAGCGAAGGCCCGGGGTTATCCTACAATGAGCAGTTCTTC. This gives the protein CASSEGPGLSYNEQFF.

In DNA form, the CDR3 reads TGTGCCATCAGTGATCAGGGGGCAGGCACAGATACGCAGTATTTT. Translation gives CAISDQGAGTDTQYF. This chain joins TRBV10-3 and TRBJ2-3, with 8 positions matching TRBD1. This CDR3 has 15 amino acids. CDR1 is ENHRY, CDR2 SYGVKD, per germline. The V gene end was trimmed by 3 bases and the J gene end by 1 base; junction bases not matched to a gene: 3.

This clone was detected once. The CDR3 spells CAWSAGTGTTNEKLFF. CDR3 nucleotides: TGTGCCTGGAGTGCCGGGACAGGGACAACTAATGAAAAACTGTTTTTT. The V and J genes are TRBV30 and TRBJ1-4; 9 bases agree with TRBD1. The CDR3 totals 16 residues. Per the germline V gene, CDR1 is GTSNPN and CDR2 is SVGIG (reference sequence). V lost 1 base to trimming and J lost 0 bases; unmatched junction nucleotides: 3.

The chain combines TRBV6-1 with TRBJ1-2; TRBD1 is a possible D gene (5 bases). Per the germline V gene, CDR1 is MNHNS and CDR2 is SASEGT. The CDR3 covers 15 residues. The V gene lost 1 base and the J gene lost 4 bases, with 13 bases spanning the gap. DNA of the CDR3: TGTGCCAGCAGTGAAGTTTGGGGCGCCGGCTATGGCTACACCTTC. The encoded protein is CASSEVWGAGYGYTF.

The chain has TRBV4-2 and TRBJ2-7, with D unresolved. V was trimmed by 2 bases and J by 3 bases, leaving 14 bases between them. Per germline, CDR1 LGHNA and CDR2 YNFKEQ. This CDR3 has 15 amino acids. The CDR3 loop reads CASSQSMYSNYEQYF. CDR3 in DNA: TGTGCCAGCAGCCAAAGTATGTACTCCAACTACGAGCAGTACTTC.

J is TRBJ2-5 and V is TRBV3-1 (or the pseudogene TRBV3-2); 8 nucleotides match TRBD1. This CDR3 is 15 amino acids long. V dropped 3 bases and J dropped 5; count of bases not matched to a gene: 8. Germline CDR1 reads LGHDT; CDR2 reads YNNKEL (reference sequence). CDR3 loop: CASSHRTGIGETQYF. The CDR3 DNA follows: TGTGCCAGCAGCCATAGGACAGGGATTGGGGAGACCCAGTACTTC.

This chain uses TRBV29-1 with TRBJ2-7; 7 bases map to TRBD1. The CDR3 is 13 amino acids. Per the germline V gene, CDR1 is SQVTM and CDR2 is ANQGSEA. J was trimmed by 3 bases and V by 4 bases; bases with no gene match: 6. The chain's CDR3 is CSVVTGQHYEQYF. The CDR3 coding sequence is TGCAGCGTTGTCACGGGACAGCACTACGAGCAGTACTTC.

V and J are TRBV6-5 and TRBJ1-5; D unclear. This CDR3 spans 15 amino acids. Germline loops: CDR1 MNHEY, CDR2 SVGAGI. The V and J ends lost 6 bases and 0 bases respectively, with 12 bases between them. CDR3 in DNA: TGTGCCAGCAGGTCCGGGGAATCTAGCAATCAGCCCCAGCATTTT. This codes for CASRSGESSNQPQHF.